The rows below give T cell receptor beta chains drawn from one sample of a study of human T cells and chemical hapten exposure. Each CDR3 protein gets one entry after TCRdb re-called the RACE reads with MiXCR. The data hold 300,000 to 400,000 distinct CDR3 sequences, with 4.5% to 6% observed a single time. The sequenced sample was whole blood, obtained in connection with sensitization to the hapten diphenylcyclopropenone (DPC). The source of these receptors is a woman aged 45-65 years with alopecia areata. Some clones in this sample may be carry-over from other donors' samples. CDR3s include the opening cysteine and the closing phenylalanine or tryptophan. D genes are given only for firm matches. Clone size is given for some rows only: seen once, a few or many times, or a class if the clone is expanded.

CDR3aa: CASSFAQGGSYEQYF
CDR3nt: TGTGCCAGCAGCTTCGCCCAGGGTGGCTCCTACGAGCAGTACTTC
v_gene: TRBV5-6
j_gene: TRBJ2-7
d_gene: -
abundance: many

CDR3aa: CASSLGGRINIQYF
CDR3nt: TGTGCCAGCAGCCTCGGGGGACGGATAAACATTCAGTACTTC
v_gene: TRBV7-8
j_gene: TRBJ2-4
d_gene: -
abundance: many

CDR3aa: CASTSGRPGELFF
CDR3nt: TGTGCCAGCACTAGCGGGAGGCCCGGGGAGCTGTTTTTT
v_gene: TRBV6-5
j_gene: TRBJ2-2
d_gene: TRBD2
abundance: -

CDR3aa: CASSNRGVSDEQFF
CDR3nt: TGTGCCAGCAGCAACCGGGGGGTGTCCGATGAGCAGTTCTTC
v_gene: TRBV7-3
j_gene: TRBJ2-1
d_gene: TRBD2
abundance: -

CDR3aa: CSVDEGHPSYEQYF
CDR3nt: TGCAGCGTTGATGAAGGACACCCCTCCTACGAGCAGTACTTC
v_gene: TRBV29-1
j_gene: TRBJ2-7
d_gene: -
abundance: many

CDR3aa: CASSYSDAVNQPQHF
CDR3nt: TGTGCCAGCAGTTACTCGGACGCGGTCAATCAGCCCCAGCATTTT
v_gene: TRBV6-6
j_gene: TRBJ1-5
d_gene: -
abundance: -

CDR3aa: CASSTRMRGNTEAFF
CDR3nt: TGTGCCAGCAGCACACGAATGCGGGGCAACACTGAAGCTTTCTTT
v_gene: TRBV7-8
j_gene: TRBJ1-1
d_gene: -
abundance: -

CDR3aa: CASSQGRYEQYF
CDR3nt: TGTGCCAGCAGCCAGGGACGATACGAGCAGTACTTC
v_gene: TRBV28
j_gene: TRBJ2-7
d_gene: -
abundance: many

CDR3aa: CSARVVTSGGAGADTQYF
CDR3nt: TGCAGTGCTAGAGTCGTGACTAGCGGGGGGGCCGGAGCAGATACGCAGTATTTT
v_gene: TRBV20-1
j_gene: TRBJ2-3
d_gene: TRBD2
abundance: few

CDR3aa: CAVDRGGSGANVLTF
CDR3nt: TGTGCCGTGGACAGGGGCGGATCTGGGGCCAACGTCCTGACTTTC
v_gene: TRBV10-3
j_gene: TRBJ2-6
d_gene: TRBD1
abundance: many

CDR3aa: CASRGESDSNQPQHF
CDR3nt: TGTGCCAGCAGGGGGGAGTCTGATAGCAATCAGCCCCAGCATTTT
v_gene: TRBV6-5
j_gene: TRBJ1-5
d_gene: -
abundance: -

CDR3aa: CASSFSRDKKTGELFF
CDR3nt: TGTGCCAGCAGCTTCTCTCGGGACAAAAAAACCGGGGAGCTGTTTTTT
v_gene: TRBV7-9
j_gene: TRBJ2-2
d_gene: -
abundance: few

CDR3aa: CASSYSKGANVLTF
CDR3nt: TGTGCCAGCAGTTACTCGAAAGGGGCCAACGTCCTGACTTTC
v_gene: TRBV6-5
j_gene: TRBJ2-6
d_gene: -
abundance: many

CDR3aa: CATSEGQGSYNQPQHF
CDR3nt: TGTGCCACCAGTGAGGGACAGGGGAGCTACAATCAGCCCCAGCATTTT
v_gene: TRBV24-1
j_gene: TRBJ1-5
d_gene: TRBD1
abundance: -

CDR3aa: CASSYSRGSGGTGELFF
CDR3nt: TGTGCCAGCAGTTACTCGAGGGGTAGCGGGGGAACCGGGGAGCTGTTTTTT
v_gene: TRBV6-6
j_gene: TRBJ2-2
d_gene: TRBD2
abundance: few

CDR3aa: CSASSGSNQPQHF
CDR3nt: TGCAGTGCTAGCAGTGGTAGCAATCAGCCCCAGCATTTT
v_gene: TRBV20-1
j_gene: TRBJ1-5
d_gene: -
abundance: many

CDR3aa: CASSPYTGAGIYF
CDR3nt: TGTGCCAGCAGTCCCTATACTGGTGCCGGCATATATTTT
v_gene: TRBV7-2
j_gene: TRBJ1-3
d_gene: -
abundance: many

CDR3aa: CASSSHQEDYEQYF
CDR3nt: TGTGCCAGCAGTTCGCATCAGGAGGACTACGAGCAGTACTTC
v_gene: TRBV12-3/TRBV12-4
j_gene: TRBJ2-7
d_gene: -
abundance: many

CDR3aa: CASSVDEGAGNTIYF
CDR3nt: TGTGCCAGCAGCGTAGATGAGGGGGCTGGAAACACCATATATTTT
v_gene: TRBV9
j_gene: TRBJ1-3
d_gene: -
abundance: few

CDR3aa: CASSTGYNQPQHF
CDR3nt: TGTGCCAGCAGTACAGGGTACAATCAGCCCCAGCATTTT
v_gene: TRBV28
j_gene: TRBJ1-5
d_gene: -
abundance: -

CDR3aa: CSASGTSGTDTQYF
CDR3nt: TGCAGTGCTTCCGGGACTAGCGGGACAGATACGCAGTATTTT
v_gene: TRBV20-1
j_gene: TRBJ2-3
d_gene: TRBD2
abundance: many

CDR3aa: CSVVGLGGALLDTQYF
CDR3nt: TGCAGCGTTGTGGGGTTGGGGGGCGCGCTGTTGGATACGCAGTATTTT
v_gene: TRBV29-1
j_gene: TRBJ2-3
d_gene: -
abundance: few

CDR3aa: CASSHVLAKDNEQFF
CDR3nt: TGTGCCAGCAGCCATGTATTAGCGAAAGACAATGAGCAGTTCTTC
v_gene: TRBV14
j_gene: TRBJ2-1
d_gene: -
abundance: many

CDR3aa: CASSAGTGSYGYTF
CDR3nt: TGTGCCAGCAGCGCCGGGACTGGTTCCTATGGCTACACCTTC
v_gene: TRBV6-5
j_gene: TRBJ1-2
d_gene: -
abundance: many